This T cell receptor beta chain was retrieved from a study of CD8 T cells in ankylosing spondylitis. Study-level results: What seemed typical of ankylosing spondylitis blood was a TCR beta motif built from about 8 highly homologous variants. Clones tied to disease were said to be significantly enriched in matched ankylosing spondylitis synovial fluid. Researchers report that disease-linked clones proved CD8+ and relatively rare in peripheral blood.

Quantitative barcoded 5'-RACE was used to prepare TCR beta libraries. TCRdb re-analysed the 5' RACE reads in MiXCR, keeping a single row per CDR3 protein. The sample includes about 100,000 distinct CDR3 sequences, 20% to 30% of them seen just once. V was pared by 4 bases and J by 0 bases, with 3 bases of the junction left unmatched. The CDR3 extends over 15 amino acids. Germline values: CDR1 MNHEY, CDR2 SVGAGI. This clonotype has ten or more counts. Its specificity is unknown. This receptor was identified in a male donor with ankylosing spondylitis. Sequenced: synovial fluid, either unsorted or a sorted T cell fraction (not recorded which). This chain connects TRBV6-5 to TRBJ2-1, with TRBD1 matching over 7 bases. Here the CDR3 reads CASSLGQSSYNEQFF. The CDR3 DNA sequence: TGTGCCAGCAGTTTGGGACAGAGCTCCTACAATGAGCAGTTCTTC.